This entry describes one TCR beta chain. The target antigen is unknown. The sample comes from a study of shared clonotypes between healthy human individuals. Study-wide context: With ages of 18 to 49, the donors were a couple of women and a few men.

Study-wide points: Clonotypes which were not shared had lower generation probabilities than clonotypes that all four donors shared. Expectations were that clonotype sharing among donors would be affected by sequencing depth.

A split of CD4+ cells into CD45RA+ naive and CD45RA-negative memory subsets was performed. The table came from immunoSEQ multiplex PCR; TCRdb's copy has only in-frame clones and leaves some out. The sample has approximately 2.4 million clones, 90% to 96% seen once. V lost 8 bases, J lost 2 bases, and 16 bases lay in between. Germline assignment: CDR1 SQVTM and CDR2 ANQGSEA. The CDR3 has 14 amino acids. This rearrangement joins TRBV29-1 to TRBJ2-1, with D unclear. Specimen: naive CD4+ T cells sorted from blood. Subset given: CD45RA+ positively selected. The source of this sequence is a man aged 18 to 30 in good health. CDR3 coding DNA: TGCAGCACTTGGGCCGCGGCTACCTACAATGAGCAGTTCTTC. Translation: CSTWAAATYNEQFF.